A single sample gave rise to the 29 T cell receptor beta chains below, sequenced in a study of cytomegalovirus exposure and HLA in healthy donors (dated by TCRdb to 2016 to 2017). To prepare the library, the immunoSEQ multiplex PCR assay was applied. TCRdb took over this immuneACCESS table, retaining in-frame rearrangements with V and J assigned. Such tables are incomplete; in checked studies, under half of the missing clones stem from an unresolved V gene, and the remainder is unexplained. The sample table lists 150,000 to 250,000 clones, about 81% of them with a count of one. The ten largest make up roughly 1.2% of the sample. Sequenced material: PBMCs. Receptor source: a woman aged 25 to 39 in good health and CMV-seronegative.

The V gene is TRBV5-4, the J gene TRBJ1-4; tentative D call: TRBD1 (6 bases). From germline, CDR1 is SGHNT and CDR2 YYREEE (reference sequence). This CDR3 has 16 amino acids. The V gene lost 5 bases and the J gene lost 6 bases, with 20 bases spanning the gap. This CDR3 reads CASRQGGGITHEKLFF. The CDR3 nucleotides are TGTGCCAGCAGACAAGGGGGAGGGATCACCCATGAAAAACTGTTTTTT.

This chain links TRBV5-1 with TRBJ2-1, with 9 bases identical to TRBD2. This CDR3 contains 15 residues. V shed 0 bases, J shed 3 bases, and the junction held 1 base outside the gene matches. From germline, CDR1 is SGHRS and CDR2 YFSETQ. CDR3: CASSLDSGGYNEQFF. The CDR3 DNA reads TGCGCCAGCAGCTTGGATAGCGGGGGCTACAATGAGCAGTTCTTC.

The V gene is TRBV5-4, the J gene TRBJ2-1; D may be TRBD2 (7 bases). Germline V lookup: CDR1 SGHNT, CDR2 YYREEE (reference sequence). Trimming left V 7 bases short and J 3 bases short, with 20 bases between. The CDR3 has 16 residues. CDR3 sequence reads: CASQPGEGKFYNEQFF. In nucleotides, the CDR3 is TGTGCCAGCCAACCAGGGGAGGGAAAGTTCTACAATGAGCAGTTCTTC.

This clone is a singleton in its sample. In nucleotides, the CDR3 is TGTGCCAGTAGTCGAGGGTTAGAAGAAAAACTGTTTTTT. Translation: CASSRGLEEKLFF. This chain connects TRBV19 to TRBJ1-4; D is ambiguous. The ends were cut back, 5 bases at V and 8 bases at J, with 12 bases in the middle. This CDR3 has 13 residues. CDR1 and CDR2 from the germline V gene are LNHDA and SQIVND (reference sequence).

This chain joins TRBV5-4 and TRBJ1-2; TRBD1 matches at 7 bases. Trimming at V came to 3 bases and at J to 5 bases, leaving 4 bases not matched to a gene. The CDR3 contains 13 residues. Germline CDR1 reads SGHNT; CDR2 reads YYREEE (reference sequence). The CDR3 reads CASSSTGFYGYTF. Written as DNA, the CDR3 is TGTGCCAGCAGCTCGACAGGGTTTTATGGCTACACCTTC.

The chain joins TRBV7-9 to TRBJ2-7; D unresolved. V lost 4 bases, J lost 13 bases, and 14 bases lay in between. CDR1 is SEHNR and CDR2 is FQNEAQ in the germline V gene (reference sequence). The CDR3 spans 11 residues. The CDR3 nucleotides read TGTGCCAGCAGCTCCCTGGCAGGCAGCTACTTC. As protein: CASSSLAGSYF.

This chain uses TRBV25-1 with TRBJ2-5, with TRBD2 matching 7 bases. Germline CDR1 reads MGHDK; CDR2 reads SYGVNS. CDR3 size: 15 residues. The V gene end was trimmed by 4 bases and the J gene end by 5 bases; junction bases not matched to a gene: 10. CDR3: CASSGGLAGVETQYF. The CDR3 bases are TGTGCCAGCAGTGGGGGGTTGGCGGGGGTGGAGACCCAGTACTTC.

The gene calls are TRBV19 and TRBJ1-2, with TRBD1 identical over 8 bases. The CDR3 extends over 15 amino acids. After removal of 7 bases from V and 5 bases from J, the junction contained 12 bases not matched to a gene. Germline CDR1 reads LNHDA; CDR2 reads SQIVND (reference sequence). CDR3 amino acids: CASTPGQGAKYGYTF. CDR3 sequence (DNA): TGTGCCAGTACCCCCGGACAGGGAGCAAAGTATGGCTACACCTTC.

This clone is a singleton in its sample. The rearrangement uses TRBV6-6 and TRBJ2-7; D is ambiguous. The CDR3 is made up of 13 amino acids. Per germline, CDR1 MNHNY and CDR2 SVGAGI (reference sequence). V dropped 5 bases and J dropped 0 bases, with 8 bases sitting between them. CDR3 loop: CASSPASSYEQYF. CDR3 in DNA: TGTGCCAGCAGTCCCGCGAGCTCCTACGAGCAGTACTTC.

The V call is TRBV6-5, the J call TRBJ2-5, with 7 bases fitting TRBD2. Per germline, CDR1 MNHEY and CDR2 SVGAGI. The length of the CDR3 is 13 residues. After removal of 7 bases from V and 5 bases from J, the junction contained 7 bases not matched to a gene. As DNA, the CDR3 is TGTGCCAGCAAAGCTAGCGGACGGGAGACCCAGTACTTC. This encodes CASKASGRETQYF.

The CDR3 reads CANRRDISGGTEAFF. CDR3 DNA: TGTGCCAACAGGAGGGACATTTCGGGAGGCACTGAAGCTTTCTTT. This rearrangement joins TRBV2 to TRBJ1-1; perhaps TRBD1 as D (6 bases). Germline-derived CDR1 and CDR2 are SNHLY and FYNNEI. The V and J ends lost 10 bases and 4 bases respectively, with 22 bases between them. The CDR3 extends over 15 amino acids.

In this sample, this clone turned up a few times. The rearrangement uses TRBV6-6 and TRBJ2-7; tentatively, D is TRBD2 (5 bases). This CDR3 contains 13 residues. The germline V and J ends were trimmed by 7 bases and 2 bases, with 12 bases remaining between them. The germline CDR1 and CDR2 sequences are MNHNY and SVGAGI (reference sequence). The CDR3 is CASTGSGTYEQYF. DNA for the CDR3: TGTGCCAGCACAGGCTCCGGGACCTACGAGCAGTACTTC.

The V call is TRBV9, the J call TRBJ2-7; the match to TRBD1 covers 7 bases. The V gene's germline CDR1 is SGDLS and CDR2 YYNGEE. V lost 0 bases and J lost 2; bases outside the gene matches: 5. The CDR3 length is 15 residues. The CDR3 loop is CASSVGGGHTYEQYF. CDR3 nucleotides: TGTGCCAGCAGCGTAGGAGGGGGCCATACCTACGAGCAGTACTTC.

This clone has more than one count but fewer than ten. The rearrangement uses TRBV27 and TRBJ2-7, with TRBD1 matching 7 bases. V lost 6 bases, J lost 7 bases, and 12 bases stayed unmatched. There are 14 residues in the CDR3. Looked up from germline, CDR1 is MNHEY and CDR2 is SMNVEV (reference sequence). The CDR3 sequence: CASSLGGIPGEQYF. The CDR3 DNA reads TGTGCCAGCAGCTTAGGGGGCATCCCAGGTGAGCAGTACTTC.

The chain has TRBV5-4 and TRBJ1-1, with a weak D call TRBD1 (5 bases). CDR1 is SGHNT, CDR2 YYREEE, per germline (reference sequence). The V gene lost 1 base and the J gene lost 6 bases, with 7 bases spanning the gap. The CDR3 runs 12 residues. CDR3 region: CASSLQGAEAFF. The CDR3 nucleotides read TGTGCCAGCAGCTTGCAAGGGGCTGAAGCTTTCTTT.

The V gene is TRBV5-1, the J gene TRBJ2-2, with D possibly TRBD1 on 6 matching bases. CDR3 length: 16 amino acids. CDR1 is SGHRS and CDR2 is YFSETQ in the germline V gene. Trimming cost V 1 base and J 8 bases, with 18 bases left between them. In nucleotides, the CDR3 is TGCGCCAGCAGCTTGATGGTTCAGGGGCTGTTAGGGGAGCTGTTTTTT. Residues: CASSLMVQGLLGELFF.

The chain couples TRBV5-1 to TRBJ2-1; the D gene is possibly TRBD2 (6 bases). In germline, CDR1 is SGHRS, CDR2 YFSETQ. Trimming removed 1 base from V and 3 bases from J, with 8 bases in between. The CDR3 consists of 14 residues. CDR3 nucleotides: TGCGCCAGCAGCTTGTTGGACTACTACAATGAGCAGTTCTTC. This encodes CASSLLDYYNEQFF.

CDR3 sequence reads: CASSLRAGGLSYEQYF. For the CDR3, the DNA is TGTGCCAGCAGCTTAAGAGCGGGAGGGCTCTCCTACGAGCAGTACTTC. The V call is TRBV7-6, the J call TRBJ2-7; TRBD2 matches at 10 bases. The germline gives CDR1 SGHVS, CDR2 FNYEAQ. The CDR3 contains 16 residues. With 2 bases clipped from V and 0 bases from J, the junction kept 4 bases outside the gene matches.

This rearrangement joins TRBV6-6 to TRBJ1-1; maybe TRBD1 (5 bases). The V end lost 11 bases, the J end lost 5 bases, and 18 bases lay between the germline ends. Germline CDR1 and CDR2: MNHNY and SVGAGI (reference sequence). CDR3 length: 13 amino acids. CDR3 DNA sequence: TGTGCCGCTGGAGGGACCCTTGGGACTGAAGCTTTCTTT. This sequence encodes CAAGGTLGTEAFF.

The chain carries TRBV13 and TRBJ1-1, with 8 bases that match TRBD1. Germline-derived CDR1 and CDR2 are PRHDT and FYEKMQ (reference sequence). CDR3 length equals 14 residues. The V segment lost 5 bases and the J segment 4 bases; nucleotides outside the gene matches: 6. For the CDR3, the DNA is TGTGCCAGCAGCCAACCCGGACAGGGCACTGAAGCTTTCTTT. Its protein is CASSQPGQGTEAFF.

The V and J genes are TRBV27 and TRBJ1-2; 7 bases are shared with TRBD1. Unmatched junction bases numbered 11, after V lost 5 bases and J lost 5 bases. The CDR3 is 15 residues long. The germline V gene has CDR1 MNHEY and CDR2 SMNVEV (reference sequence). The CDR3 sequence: CASSTRGQFNYGYTF. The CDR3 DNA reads TGTGCCAGCAGTACGCGGGGACAGTTTAATTATGGCTACACCTTC.

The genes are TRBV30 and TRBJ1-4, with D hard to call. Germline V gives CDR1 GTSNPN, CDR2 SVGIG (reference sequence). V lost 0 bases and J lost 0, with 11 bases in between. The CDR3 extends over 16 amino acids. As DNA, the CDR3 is TGTGCCTGGAGTGTATCGGTGTACGCAACTAATGAAAAACTGTTTTTT. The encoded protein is CAWSVSVYATNEKLFF.

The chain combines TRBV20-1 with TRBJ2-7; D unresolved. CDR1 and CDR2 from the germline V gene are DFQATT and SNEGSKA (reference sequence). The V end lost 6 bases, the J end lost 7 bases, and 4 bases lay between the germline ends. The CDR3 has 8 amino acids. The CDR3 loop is CSAEEQYF. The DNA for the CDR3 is TGCAGTGCGGAGGAGCAGTACTTC.

The CDR3 is CASSLPLPGVRYEQYF. The CDR3 nucleotides read TGTGCCAGCAGCTTACCCCTCCCGGGGGTTAGGTACGAGCAGTACTTC. The chain carries TRBV11-3 and TRBJ2-7, with D possibly matching TRBD2 (6 bases). V was shortened by 2 bases and J by 4 bases, with 18 bases between the two germline ends. The CDR3 totals 16 residues. Per the germline V gene, CDR1 is SGHNT and CDR2 is YENEEA.

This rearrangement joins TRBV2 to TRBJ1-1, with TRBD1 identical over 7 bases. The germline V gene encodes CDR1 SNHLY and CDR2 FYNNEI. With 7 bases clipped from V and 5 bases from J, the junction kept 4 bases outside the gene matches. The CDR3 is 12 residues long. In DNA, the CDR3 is TGTGCCAGCAACGACAGGGTTACTGAAGCTTTCTTT. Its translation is CASNDRVTEAFF.

The DNA of the CDR3 is TGTGCCAGCAGAACTACAGGCGCCATATATTTT. This encodes CASRTTGAIYF. This chain joins TRBV28 and TRBJ1-3; D possibly corresponds to TRBD1 (5 bases). The CDR3 runs 11 residues. V lost 6 bases and J lost 11, with 11 bases in between. CDR1 and CDR2 (germline): MDHEN, SYDVKM.

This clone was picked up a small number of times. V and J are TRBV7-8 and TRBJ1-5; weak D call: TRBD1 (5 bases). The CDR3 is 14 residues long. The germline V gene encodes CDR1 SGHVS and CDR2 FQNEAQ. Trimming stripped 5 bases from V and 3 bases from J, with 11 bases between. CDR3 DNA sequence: TGTGCCAGCAGCAGACAGAGTTTCAATCAGCCCCAGCATTTT. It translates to CASSRQSFNQPQHF.

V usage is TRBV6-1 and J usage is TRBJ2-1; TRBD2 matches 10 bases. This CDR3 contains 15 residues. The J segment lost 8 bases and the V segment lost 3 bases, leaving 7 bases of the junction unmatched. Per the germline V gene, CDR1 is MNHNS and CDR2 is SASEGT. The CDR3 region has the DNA TGTGCCAGCAGTGAGGGGCTAGCGGGAGTAGATGAGCAGTTCTTC. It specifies CASSEGLAGVDEQFF.

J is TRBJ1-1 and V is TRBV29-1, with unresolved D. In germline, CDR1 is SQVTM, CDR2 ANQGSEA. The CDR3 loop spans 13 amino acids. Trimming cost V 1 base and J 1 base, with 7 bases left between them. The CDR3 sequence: CSVEGQANTEAFF. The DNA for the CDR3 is TGCAGCGTTGAAGGGCAGGCGAACACTGAAGCTTTCTTT.